These 28 T cell receptor beta chains were all obtained from the same sample, sequenced in a study of blood T cell repertoires in COVID-19. Libraries were prepared by immunoSEQ multiplex PCR; TCRdb keeps only in-frame clonotypes and omits some of them. This sample carries fewer than 95,000 clones, 80% to 90% of them seen once, and the ten largest clones take under 9.5%. Material: peripheral blood. All receptors derive from a man aged 45 to 65 with acute or convalescent COVID-19.

The rearrangement joins TRBV6-6 to TRBJ1-1, with D possibly TRBD1 on 5 matching bases. There are 14 residues in the CDR3. Trimming left V 2 bases short and J 1 base short, with 8 bases between. The germline V gene encodes CDR1 MNHNY and CDR2 SVGAGI (reference sequence). CDR3 DNA sequence: TGTGCCAGCAGTTACCAGGGCCAGAACACTGAAGCTTTCTTT. Translating it yields CASSYQGQNTEAFF.

V gene TRBV7-2 combines with J gene TRBJ1-1, with D perhaps TRBD1 (5 bases). The ends were cut back, 2 bases at V and 11 bases at J, with 12 bases in the middle. CDR1 is SGHTA and CDR2 is FQGNSA in the germline V gene. The CDR3 length is 12 residues. The CDR3 is CASSLIRGAAFF. As DNA, the CDR3 is TGTGCCAGCAGCTTAATCCGCGGGGCCGCTTTCTTT.

DNA for the CDR3: TGTGCCAGCAGCCGGGGGGCGGGGAATGAGCAGTTCTTC. This codes for CASSRGAGNEQFF. The genes are TRBV7-9 and TRBJ2-1; D may be TRBD2 (7 bases). The CDR3 is 13 residues long. The germline V and J ends were trimmed by 5 bases and 7 bases, with 12 bases remaining between them. The V gene's germline CDR1 is SEHNR and CDR2 FQNEAQ (reference sequence).

The chain uses TRBV15 and TRBJ1-1, with TRBD1 matching 7 bases. Germline loops: CDR1 LNHNV, CDR2 YYDKDF (reference sequence). This CDR3 region has 14 residues. V lost 5 bases to trimming and J lost 3 bases; unmatched junction nucleotides: 6. The CDR3 loop is CATSRQGLDTEAFF. For the CDR3, the DNA is TGTGCCACCAGCCGACAGGGTTTGGACACTGAAGCTTTCTTT.

This chain connects TRBV28 to TRBJ1-2; D is possibly TRBD1 (5 bases). V shed 2 bases and J shed 4 bases, with 11 bases lying between them. Germline loops: CDR1 MDHEN, CDR2 SYDVKM. The CDR3 runs to 14 residues. The CDR3: CASSLSTGGYGYTF. CDR3 coding DNA: TGTGCCAGCAGTTTAAGCACCGGGGGCTATGGCTACACCTTC.

The chain carries TRBV5-1 and TRBJ1-5, with D possibly TRBD1 on 5 matching bases. Trimming took 0 bases from V and 4 from J, leaving 11 bases between them. The CDR3 has 15 amino acids. CDR1 is SGHRS, CDR2 YFSETQ, per germline. This CDR3 reads CASSLGTTMNQPQHF. In DNA form, the CDR3 reads TGCGCCAGCAGCTTGGGGACAACAATGAATCAGCCCCAGCATTTT.

The chain employs TRBV6-4 and TRBJ2-3, with TRBD2 matching over 12 bases. The V gene end was trimmed by 8 bases and the J gene end by 1 base; junction bases not matched to a gene: 7. This CDR3 comprises 16 residues. Germline values: CDR1 MRHNA, CDR2 SNTAGT. CDR3 sequence: CASSHLAGGGTDTQYF. For the CDR3, the DNA is TGTGCCAGCTCACATCTAGCGGGGGGGGGCACAGATACGCAGTATTTT.

This rearrangement joins TRBV18 to TRBJ1-2; 9 bases are a match to TRBD1. Germline V lookup: CDR1 KGHSH, CDR2 LQKENI. Losses at the gene ends were 3 bases for V and 4 bases for J; bases not matched to a gene: 12. CDR3 length: 17 amino acids. The CDR3 reads CASSPRTGGSTGYGYTF. The DNA for the CDR3 is TGTGCCAGCTCACCTCGAACAGGGGGCTCTACAGGCTATGGCTACACCTTC.

The CDR3 is CASSYSHRSYEQYF. CDR3 in DNA: TGTGCCAGCAGTTACTCTCACAGATCCTACGAGCAGTACTTC. This chain connects TRBV6-5 to TRBJ2-7; no definite D call. V lost 0 bases, J lost 1 base, and 7 bases lay in between. The germline V gene has CDR1 MNHEY and CDR2 SVGAGI. The CDR3 runs to 14 residues.

This chain links TRBV30 with TRBJ1-6; 9 bases are a match to TRBD1. The CDR3 has 14 amino acids. V trimming: 4 bases; J trimming: 9 bases; junction bases outside the gene matches: 7. The V gene's germline CDR1 is GTSNPN and CDR2 SVGIG (reference sequence). The CDR3 DNA reads TGTGCCTGGACCACCGGGACAGGGTTTTCACCCCTCCACTTT. Protein product: CAWTTGTGFSPLHF. Filled out from reference TRBV30 and TRBJ1-6, the complete variable domain reads SQTIHQWPATLVQPVGSPLSLECTVEGTSNPNLYWYRQAAGRGLQLLFYSVGIGQISSEVPQNLSASRPQDRQFILSSKKLLLSDSGFYLCAWTTGTGFSPLHFGNGTRLTVT.

This clone was seen just once. The gene calls are TRBV6-6 and TRBJ2-7; 7 bases fit TRBD2. The germline gives CDR1 MNHNY, CDR2 SVGAGI (reference sequence). J was trimmed by 3 bases and V by 6 bases; bases with no gene match: 8. CDR3 length equals 14 residues. The CDR3, as DNA: TGTGCCAGCAGACCAGTTACGGGGGGCTACGAGCAGTACTTC. Its translation: CASRPVTGGYEQYF.

The CDR3 here is CASSGRTEKPPEAFF. As DNA, the CDR3 is TGTGCCAGCAGCGGCCGAACAGAGAAACCCCCTGAAGCTTTCTTT. The chain employs TRBV7-9 and TRBJ1-1; D call uncertain. The germline V and J ends were trimmed by 5 bases and 6 bases, with 19 bases remaining between them. This CDR3 spans 15 amino acids. Germline V lookup: CDR1 SEHNR, CDR2 FQNEAQ (reference sequence).

CDR3 nucleotide sequence: TGTGCCAGCAGCCGGGACAACCCCACAGATACGCAGTATTTT. Translation: CASSRDNPTDTQYF. This sequence joins TRBV9 and TRBJ2-3, with a weak D call TRBD1 (6 bases). Germline V lookup: CDR1 SGDLS, CDR2 YYNGEE. The CDR3 loop spans 14 amino acids. V lost 4 bases and J lost 2, with 11 bases in between. The whole variable domain, remainder taken from reference TRBV9 and TRBJ2-3, is DSGVTQTPKHLITATGQRVTLRCSPRSGDLSVYWYQQSLDQGLQFLIQYYNGEERAKGNILERFSAQQFPDLHSELNLSSLELGDSALYFCASSRDNPTDTQYFGPGTRLTVL.

This chain's CDR3 is CASSSAQPYGYTF. In nucleotides, the CDR3 is TGTGCCAGCAGCTCCGCACAACCATATGGCTACACCTTC. V is TRBV7-9 and J is TRBJ1-2; no firm D call. V lost 4 bases to trimming and J lost 5 bases, with 11 bases between them. Germline CDR1 reads SEHNR; CDR2 reads FQNEAQ (reference sequence). The CDR3 spans 13 residues.

V gene TRBV19 combines with J gene TRBJ1-2; 9 positions agree with TRBD1. Germline V CDR1 and CDR2: LNHDA, SQIVND (reference sequence). With 3 bases clipped from V and 6 bases from J, the junction kept 2 bases outside the gene matches. The CDR3 contains 13 residues. The DNA of the CDR3 is TGTGCCAGTAGTATGAGACAGGGGGATGGCTACACCTTC. Translation gives CASSMRQGDGYTF.

This clone was recorded only once. This rearrangement joins TRBV7-2 to TRBJ2-7; 14 bases are shared with TRBD2. The J segment lost 2 bases and the V segment lost 2 bases, leaving 8 bases of the junction unmatched. In germline, CDR1 is SGHTA, CDR2 FQGNSA. The CDR3 has 18 amino acids. For the CDR3, the DNA is TGTGCCAGCAGCTTACCTTCCGGGACTAGCGGGGGTGCCTACGAGCAGTACTTC. Translating it yields CASSLPSGTSGGAYEQYF.

This chain joins TRBV12-5 and TRBJ1-2; the D gene is possibly TRBD1 (6 bases). This CDR3 is 13 amino acids long. The V gene lost 3 bases and the J gene lost 3 bases, with 8 bases spanning the gap. CDR1 is LGHNT, CDR2 FRNRAP, per germline. The CDR3 DNA sequence: TGTGCTAGTGGTTTACGGACAGACTATGGCTACACCTTC. Translated: CASGLRTDYGYTF.

This chain joins TRBV5-5 and TRBJ1-5, with D uncertain. This CDR3 is built from 14 residues. Trimming cost V 1 base and J 5 bases, with 10 bases left between them. Germline V lookup: CDR1 SGHKS, CDR2 YYEKEE (reference sequence). CDR3 nucleotides: TGTGCCAGCAGCTTGCAACAGAATCATCAGCCCCAGCATTTT. Protein product: CASSLQQNHQPQHF.

The chain joins TRBV28 to TRBJ1-1; no clear D gene. Germline V CDR1 and CDR2: MDHEN, SYDVKM. This CDR3 has 15 residues. Trimming stripped 3 bases from V and 0 bases from J, with 11 bases between. The CDR3 DNA reads as TGTGCCAGCAGTTTCGGCGGGCGTATGAACACTGAAGCTTTCTTT. It translates to CASSFGGRMNTEAFF. Based on the CDR3 plus reference TRBV28 and TRBJ1-1, the full variable domain is DVKVTQSSRYLVKRTGEKVFLECVQDMDHENMFWYRQDPGLGLRLIYFSYDVKMKEKGDIPEGYSVSREKKERFSLILESASTNQTSMYLCASSFGGRMNTEAFFGQGTRLTVV.

The chain combines TRBV14 with TRBJ2-2; TRBD2 aligns across 8 bases. Germline values: CDR1 SGHDN, CDR2 FVKESK. The length of the CDR3 is 17 residues. The ends lost 1 base at V and 6 bases at J; junction bases unmatched: 10. CDR3: CASSQGLAGGSAGELFF. The CDR3 DNA reads as TGTGCCAGCAGCCAAGGCTTGGCGGGGGGAAGCGCCGGGGAGCTGTTTTTT.

The sample holds one count of this clone. The chain carries TRBV5-1 and TRBJ2-2; 15 nucleotides align to TRBD2. The germline V gene has CDR1 SGHRS and CDR2 YFSETQ. This CDR3 contains 18 residues. V trimming: 4 bases; J trimming: 2 bases; junction bases outside the gene matches: 6. The CDR3 region has the DNA TGCGCCAGCAGCCTCGGACTAGCGGGGGGGCATAACACCGGGGAGCTGTTTTTT. Translating it yields CASSLGLAGGHNTGELFF.

The chain employs TRBV6-6 and TRBJ2-4; 9 positions agree with TRBD1. The CDR3 contains 15 residues. Germline values: CDR1 MNHNY, CDR2 SVGAGI (reference sequence). Trimming removed 6 bases from V and 3 bases from J; junction bases left unmatched: 6. The CDR3 here is CASRTGQGGKNIQYF. In DNA form, the CDR3 reads TGTGCCAGCAGAACGGGACAGGGCGGCAAAAACATTCAGTACTTC.

The chain recombines TRBV6-6 with TRBJ1-3, with D hard to call. This CDR3 spans 15 amino acids. Looked up from germline, CDR1 is MNHNY and CDR2 is SVGAGI (reference sequence). V shed 0 bases and J shed 3 bases, with 9 bases lying between them. CDR3 DNA: TGTGCCAGCAGTTACTCGACTAGAGATGGAAACACCATATATTTT. Its translation: CASSYSTRDGNTIYF.

The rearrangement uses TRBV19 and TRBJ2-7; TRBD2 aligns across 7 bases. CDR1 is LNHDA, CDR2 SQIVND, per germline (reference sequence). V lost 4 bases to trimming and J lost 0 bases; unmatched junction nucleotides: 6. The CDR3 length is 15 residues. The CDR3 nucleotides are TGTGCCAGTAGTAACTCGCGGGGGAGCTCCTACGAGCAGTACTTC. Its translation is CASSNSRGSSYEQYF.

Remarks on this clone: The CDR3 carries no conserved terminal phenylalanine or tryptophan, so it likely arises from a read error. The DNA is left out, because the CDR3 cannot be placed on it with certainty; the CDR3 is given as TCRdb lists it. The V gene is TRBV30, the J gene TRBJ1-2. Ends included, the CDR3 has 13 residues. The germline CDR1 and CDR2 sequences are GTSNPN and SVGIG (reference sequence). The CDR3 reads CAWGPGLEVWLHL.

The chain links TRBV7-8 to TRBJ2-3; D not certain. The CDR3 covers 14 residues. V dropped 0 bases and J dropped 4 bases, with 8 bases sitting between them. Germline CDR1 is SGHVS and CDR2 is FQNEAQ. CDR3 in amino acids: CASSLALRADTQYF. The CDR3, as DNA: TGTGCCAGCAGCTTAGCGCTTCGGGCAGATACGCAGTATTTT.

The chain combines TRBV5-6 with TRBJ1-2; perhaps TRBD1 as D (6 bases). Germline values: CDR1 SGHDT, CDR2 YYEEEE. The CDR3 is 12 residues long. V lost 4 bases and J 7 bases, leaving 11 bases between the germline ends. CDR3 DNA sequence: TGTGCCAGCAGCACCACAGGGCCTGGCTACACCTTC. Translating it yields CASSTTGPGYTF.

The chain carries TRBV30 and TRBJ1-2; 9 nucleotides line up with TRBD1. V lost 4 bases and J lost 8; bases outside the gene matches: 8. The germline V gene has CDR1 GTSNPN and CDR2 SVGIG (reference sequence). The CDR3 runs 13 residues. The CDR3 region has the DNA TGTGCCTGGACATCGGGACAGGGTTACGGCTACACCTTC. Residues: CAWTSGQGYGYTF. The complete variable domain, with remaining parts taken from reference TRBV30 and TRBJ1-2, reads SQTIHQWPATLVQPVGSPLSLECTVEGTSNPNLYWYRQAAGRGLQLLFYSVGIGQISSEVPQNLSASRPQDRQFILSSKKLLLSDSGFYLCAWTSGQGYGYTFGSGTRLTVV.